This TCR beta chain was documented in a study of blood T cell repertoires in COVID-19. Data came from immunoSEQ multiplex PCR; TCRdb stores just in-frame clones and leaves some out. Among some 200,000 clones, 75% to 90% were seen once, and the ten largest hold under 4%. The length of the CDR3 is 13 residues. Trimming removed 11 bases from V and 4 bases from J; junction bases left unmatched: 10. Per germline, CDR1 MNHGY and CDR2 SAAAGT. Sequencing used PBMCs or T cells enriched from blood (not recorded which). The rearrangement uses TRBV6-8 and TRBJ2-7; TRBD2 agrees at 8 bases. This sequence originates from a woman between 40 and 50 years old with acute COVID-19. The CDR3: CARGGASAYEQYV. In nucleotides, the CDR3 is TGTGCCCGGGGGGGGGCAAGCGCGTACGAGCAGTACGTC.